The T cell receptor beta chain under discussion was sequenced for a study of blood T cell repertoires in COVID-19. This table comes from immunoSEQ multiplex PCR, and its TCRdb copy is limited to in-frame clones, with some not included. The sample records about 270,000 clones, 82% being singletons. This clone was observed a few times. Germline loops: CDR1 MNHEY, CDR2 SVGEGT. This CDR3 comprises 16 residues. Trimming cost V 0 bases and J 2 bases, with 8 bases left between them. The sequencing input was peripheral blood. The TCR originated in a woman aged 18-29 years with acute or convalescent COVID-19. This chain uses TRBV6-2 or TRBV6-3 with TRBJ2-6; D is undetermined. The CDR3 here is CASSYSSVPGANVLTF. The CDR3 nucleotides read TGTGCCAGCAGTTACTCTTCGGTACCTGGGGCCAACGTCCTGACTTTC.